This T cell receptor beta chain stems from a study of T-cell reconstitution after alpha-beta-depleted transplantation in children. Unique molecular identifiers featured in how the TCRbeta library was prepared. TCRdb re-called the PCR reads with MiXCR, one entry per CDR3 protein. The data contain some 500,000 distinct CDR3 sequences, roughly 33% of them singletons. The sequence came from a human donor who donated a stem cell graft to a child with aplastic anemia. Sequenced material: PBMCs from the stem cell graft donor, taken from the stem cell graft.

The CDR3 protein is CASSLRPGHKGGANVLTF. The CDR3 DNA is TGTGCCAGCAGCTTAAGGCCAGGTCACAAAGGAGGGGCCAACGTCCTGACTTTC. The V gene is TRBV11-2, the J gene TRBJ2-6; D is undetermined. This CDR3 has 18 residues. Germline CDR1 and CDR2: SGHAT and FQNNGV. Trimming removed 2 bases at V and 4 bases at J, with 18 bases between.